This TCR beta chain is from a study of somatic mutations in T cells in chronic GVHD (dated by TCRdb to the early 2020s). For sorting, cells were stained with anti-CD3, anti-CD4, anti-CD8 and a Vbeta20 antibody from the IOTest Beta Mark kit and sorted on a FACSAria III to a purity above 99%. Peripheral blood was collected in sodium heparin tubes and mononuclear cells were isolated by Ficoll-Paque PLUS density gradient centrifugation. CD4+ Vbeta20+, CD4+ Vbeta20-, and CD8+ T cell fractions were FACS-sorted before TCRbeta deep sequencing. Genomic DNA was isolated and then used for the TCRbeta deep sequencing. The immunoSEQ assay, provided as a commercial service, was used for TCRbeta CDR3 sequencing and initial data processing. As for the original processing: Reads were demultiplexed, adapter and primer sequences were removed, similar clones were merged by frequency-ratio clustering, and V, D, J genes were annotated with IMGT. TCRdb holds this immuneACCESS table with in-frame rearrangements only. Some clones are missing; in checked studies, unresolved V genes explain under half, and the rest has no known cause. V and J calls and clone size come straight from that table; D and trimming were deduced from the DNA. This sample lists 1,500 to 2,000 clones; roughly 60% were detected once. Approximately 59% of the sample goes to the ten largest clones.

V trim: 3 bases; J trim: 6 bases; unmatched bases: 10. Inclusive of the bounding cysteine and phenylalanine, the CDR3 is 15 residues long. Just CDR3 DNA is preserved here, 45 bases in frame from base 1. Based on the germline V gene, the CDR1 and CDR2 sequences are SGDLS and YYNGEE. With regard to this clone: Its target antigen remains unknown. Nothing much larger sits one base from this clone, and base qualities are not available.

The TCR comes from a male patient in his fifties or sixties with chronic graft-versus-host disease. Where a transplant has occurred, the graft donor may have supplied some of the T cells. The rearrangement combines TRBV9 with TRBJ1-1; 8 central bases correspond to TRBD1. Sequencing was carried out using CD8+ T cells from blood. The sequenced DNA is TGTGCCAGCAGCGCCTCAGGGGGCCAGGGGGCTGAAGCTTTCTTT. Translated, it gives CASSASGGQGAEAFF.